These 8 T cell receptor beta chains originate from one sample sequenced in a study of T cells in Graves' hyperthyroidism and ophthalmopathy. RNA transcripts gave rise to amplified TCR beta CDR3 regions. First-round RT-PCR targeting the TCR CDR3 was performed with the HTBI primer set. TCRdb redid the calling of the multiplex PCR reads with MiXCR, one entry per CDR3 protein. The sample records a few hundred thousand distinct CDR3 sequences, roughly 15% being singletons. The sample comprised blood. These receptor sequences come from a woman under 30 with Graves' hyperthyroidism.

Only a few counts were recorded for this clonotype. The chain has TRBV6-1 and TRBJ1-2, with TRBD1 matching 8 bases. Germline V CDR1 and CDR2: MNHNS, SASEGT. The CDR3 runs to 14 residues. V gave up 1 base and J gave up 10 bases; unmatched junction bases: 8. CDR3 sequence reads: CASSEDGTGASYTF. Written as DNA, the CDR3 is TGTGCCAGCAGTGAAGACGGGACAGGAGCCTCCTACACCTTC.

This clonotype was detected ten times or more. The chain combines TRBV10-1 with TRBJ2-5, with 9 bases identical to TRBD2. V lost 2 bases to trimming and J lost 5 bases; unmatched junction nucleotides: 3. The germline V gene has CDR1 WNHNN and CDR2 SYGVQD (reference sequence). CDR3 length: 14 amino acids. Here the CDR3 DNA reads TGCGCCAGCAGTGAGCTAGCGGGAAGGGAGACCCAGTACTTC. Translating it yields CASSELAGRETQYF.

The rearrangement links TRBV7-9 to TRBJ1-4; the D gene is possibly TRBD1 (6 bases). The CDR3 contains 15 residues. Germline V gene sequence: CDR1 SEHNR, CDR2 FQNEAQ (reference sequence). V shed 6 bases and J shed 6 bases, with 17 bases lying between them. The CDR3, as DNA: TGTGCCAGCAGTCCCGGGCAGGGGCGGTATGAAAAACTGTTTTTT. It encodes CASSPGQGRYEKLFF.

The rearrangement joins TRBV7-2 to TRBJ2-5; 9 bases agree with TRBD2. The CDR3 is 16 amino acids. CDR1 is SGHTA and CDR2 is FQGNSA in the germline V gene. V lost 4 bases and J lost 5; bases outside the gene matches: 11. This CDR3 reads CASSWWLAGSGETQYF. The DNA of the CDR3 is TGTGCCAGCAGCTGGTGGCTAGCGGGATCCGGGGAGACCCAGTACTTC. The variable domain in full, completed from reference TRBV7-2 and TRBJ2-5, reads GAGVSQSPSNKVTEKGKDVELRCDPISGHTALYWYRQSLGQGLEFLIYFQGNSAPDKSGLPSDRFSAERTGGSVSTLTIQRTQQEDSAVYLCASSWWLAGSGETQYFGPGTRLLVL.

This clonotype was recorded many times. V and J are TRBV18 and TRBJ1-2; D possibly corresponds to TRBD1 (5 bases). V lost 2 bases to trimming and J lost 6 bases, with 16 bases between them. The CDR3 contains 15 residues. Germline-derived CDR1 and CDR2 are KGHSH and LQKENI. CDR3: CASSPLGSFRDGYTF. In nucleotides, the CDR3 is TGTGCCAGCTCACCATTGGGATCTTTCAGGGATGGCTACACCTTC.

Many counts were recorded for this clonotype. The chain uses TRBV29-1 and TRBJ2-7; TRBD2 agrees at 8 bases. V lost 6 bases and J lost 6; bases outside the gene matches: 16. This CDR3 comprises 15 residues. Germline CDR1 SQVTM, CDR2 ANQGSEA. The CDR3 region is CSVQSLTAGDAEQYF. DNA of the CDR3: TGCAGCGTCCAATCCCTAACAGCGGGAGACGCCGAGCAGTACTTC.

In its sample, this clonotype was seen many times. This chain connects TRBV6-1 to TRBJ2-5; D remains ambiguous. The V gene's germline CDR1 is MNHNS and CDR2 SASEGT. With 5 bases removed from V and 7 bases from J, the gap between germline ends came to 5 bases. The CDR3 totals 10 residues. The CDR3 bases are TGTGCCAGCAGTCTGGCGACCCAGTACTTC. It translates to CASSLATQYF.

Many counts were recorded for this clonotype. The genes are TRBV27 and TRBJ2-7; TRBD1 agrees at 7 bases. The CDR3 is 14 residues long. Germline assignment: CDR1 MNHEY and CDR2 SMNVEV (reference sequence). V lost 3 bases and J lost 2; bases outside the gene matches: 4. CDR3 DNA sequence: TGTGCCAGCAGTTTGGTCAGGGGGACCTACGAGCAGTACTTC. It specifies CASSLVRGTYEQYF.